This TCR beta chain was obtained from a study of vaccination effects on CD4 cells after COVID-19. As to this clone: Its matching antigen is unknown.

Profiling relied on immunoSEQ multiplex PCR, and the TCRdb table lists in-frame clones only, not all of them. The data hold about 59,000 clones, with around 80% observed a single time. In the ViraFEST assay, antigen-specific CD4+ clonotypes were identified by expansion after peptide-pool stimulation. Once cultured for more than nine days, the cells underwent separation to obtain CD4+ T cells. Participants completed two doses of the BNT162b2 or mRNA-1273 vaccine. The CDR3 sequence is 15 residues long. This TCR was recovered from a human donor who received a COVID-19 vaccine. The source material was CD4+ T cells from PBMCs cultured with HCoV-OC43 spike peptides, sampled after COVID-19 vaccination. Subset specified: HCoV-OC43 spike overlapping peptide pool stimulation. The rearrangement joins TRBV21-1 to TRBJ2-7; the table's D call of TRBD2 was not tested on the DNA. TRBV21-1 is listed as a pseudogene. CDR3 sequence: CASSKGGLPTYEQYV. As DNA, the CDR3 is TGTGCCAGCAGCAAAGGTGGACTGCCTACTTACGAGCAGTACGTC.